The 10 T cell receptor beta chains reported below all come from one sample, sequenced in a study of T cell responses to AZD1222 COVID-19 vaccine. Clones were read by immunoSEQ multiplex PCR, and TCRdb kept only the in-frame ones, dropping some. The sample has more than 70,000 clones; around 90% are singletons. Sequenced here: peripheral blood, sampled 28 days after the second AZD1222 dose. These receptor sequences come from an adult who received the AZD1222 COVID-19 vaccine.

In its sample, this clone was seen a few times. The rearrangement uses TRBV6-5 and TRBJ1-6; 9 nucleotides line up with TRBD1. Germline-derived CDR1 and CDR2 are MNHEY and SVGAGI. This CDR3 contains 14 residues. V shed 11 bases and J 7 bases; nucleotides not matched to a gene: 9. The DNA for the CDR3 is TGTGCCGTTCGTCCGGACAGGGGAAATTCACCCCTCCACTTT. It encodes CAVRPDRGNSPLHF.

This clone was seen more than once but under ten times. The chain uses TRBV29-1 and TRBJ2-1; weak D call: TRBD1 (6 bases). Germline lookup yields CDR1 SQVTM and CDR2 ANQGSEA. The CDR3 length is 16 residues. V lost 5 bases to trimming and J lost 6 bases, with 23 bases between them. The CDR3 protein is CSVSDLGGKGSNEQFF. The CDR3 DNA sequence: TGCAGCGTTTCTGATCTAGGGGGAAAGGGCTCCAATGAGCAGTTCTTC.

This CDR3 is CASSSRGKDIQYF. The CDR3 region has the DNA TGTGCCAGCAGTTCAAGGGGAAAGGACATTCAGTACTTC. The chain recombines TRBV27 with TRBJ2-4; TRBD1 might be the D (5 bases). Germline assignment: CDR1 MNHEY and CDR2 SMNVEV (reference sequence). The CDR3 consists of 13 residues. V was cut by 4 bases and J by 8 bases, with 12 bases left in between.

This chain links TRBV10-2 with TRBJ1-2; D might be TRBD1 (5 bases). V was cut by 6 bases and J by 11 bases, with 19 bases left in between. The CDR3 covers 13 residues. In germline, CDR1 is WSHSY, CDR2 SAAADI. CDR3: CASRSGEDMGYTF. The CDR3 DNA reads as TGCGCCAGCAGATCTGGGGAGGACATGGGATACACCTTC.

The genes are TRBV5-1 and TRBJ2-2, with TRBD1 matching over 10 bases. The CDR3 is 16 residues long. The germline V gene encodes CDR1 SGHRS and CDR2 YFSETQ. With V trimmed by 2 bases and J by 6 bases, 7 bases remained unmatched. DNA of the CDR3: TGCGCCAGCAGCTTACCTGGGACAGGGGTCGCCGGGGAGCTGTTTTTT. This sequence encodes CASSLPGTGVAGELFF.

The gene calls are TRBV6-5 and TRBJ2-6; D is unclear. The CDR3 has 15 amino acids. Trimming stripped 1 base from V and 2 bases from J, with 6 bases between. The germline gives CDR1 MNHEY, CDR2 SVGAGI. The DNA for the CDR3 is TGTGCCAGCAGTTACTTCGGAACTGGGGCCAACGTCCTGACTTTC. Amino acids: CASSYFGTGANVLTF.

The table lists this clone with a count of one. The chain couples TRBV5-1 to TRBJ1-2, with TRBD1 as a possible D gene (6 bases). Germline assignment: CDR1 SGHRS and CDR2 YFSETQ. The V and J ends lost 5 bases and 4 bases respectively, with 15 bases between them. CDR3 size: 14 residues. The CDR3 region is CASSNGGLSYGYTF. In DNA form, the CDR3 reads TGCGCCAGCAGTAACGGGGGCCTATCCTATGGCTACACCTTC.

V usage is TRBV25-1 and J usage is TRBJ1-3; the D is unclear. V was shortened by 0 bases and J by 0 bases, with 9 bases between the two germline ends. The CDR3 totals 16 residues. Germline V CDR1 and CDR2: MGHDK, SYGVNS. This chain's CDR3 is CASSEYNSGSGNTIYF. The CDR3 coding sequence is TGTGCCAGCAGTGAATATAACTCAGGCTCTGGAAACACCATATATTTT.

Written as DNA, the CDR3 is TGTGCCAGCAGCGCGGCGGGGAGCACTGAAGCTTTCTTT. Protein: CASSAAGSTEAFF. The chain couples TRBV9 to TRBJ1-1; no definite D call. Germline loops: CDR1 SGDLS, CDR2 YYNGEE. The CDR3 covers 13 residues. V was trimmed by 3 bases and J by 4 bases, leaving 10 bases between them. The full variable domain, its missing parts supplied by reference TRBV9 and TRBJ1-1, is DSGVTQTPKHLITATGQRVTLRCSPRSGDLSVYWYQQSLDQGLQFLIQYYNGEERAKGNILERFSAQQFPDLHSELNLSSLELGDSALYFCASSAAGSTEAFFGQGTRLTVV.

The J gene is TRBJ1-2, the V gene TRBV30; D gene uncertain. V dropped 3 bases and J dropped 5 bases, with 10 bases sitting between them. Germline V gene data show CDR1 as GTSNPN and CDR2 as SVGIG (reference sequence). The CDR3 consists of 12 residues. The CDR3 sequence: CAWRGDRYGYTF. CDR3 DNA: TGTGCCTGGAGGGGCGATAGATATGGCTACACCTTC.